The 21 T cell receptor beta chains given below trace back to one sample, sequenced in a study of T cells in Graves' hyperthyroidism and ophthalmopathy. Amplified TCR beta CDR3 regions derived from RNA transcripts. Using the HTBI primer set, a first-round RT-PCR was run on the TCR CDR3. TCRdb re-analysed the multiplex PCR reads in MiXCR, keeping a single row per CDR3 protein. The sample yields roughly 800,000 distinct CDR3 sequences, over 35% seen once. Sequences were obtained from blood. These receptors came from a man aged 18-30 years with Graves' hyperthyroidism.

This clonotype was seen at least ten times. V usage is TRBV10-3 and J usage is TRBJ1-2; D gene ambiguous. Germline CDR1 and CDR2: ENHRY and SYGVKD. The germline V and J ends were trimmed by 6 bases and 6 bases, with 14 bases remaining between them. This CDR3 comprises 13 residues. CDR3 nucleotide sequence: TGTGCCATCAGGCCTCACCCCGGGGATGGCTACACCTTC. Its protein product is CAIRPHPGDGYTF.

The DNA for the CDR3 is TGTGCCAGTAGTGGGACGGCCCTCCTGTTTTTT. Translated, it gives CASSGTALLFF. The chain joins TRBV19 to TRBJ1-4, with a possible D match to TRBD1 (5 bases). Per germline, CDR1 LNHDA and CDR2 SQIVND (reference sequence). V gave up 5 bases and J gave up 14 bases, with 12 bases separating them. The CDR3 contains 11 residues.

This clonotype was picked up many times. The chain joins TRBV6-6 to TRBJ1-6; TRBD1 matches at 8 bases. The J segment lost 7 bases and the V segment lost 8 bases, leaving 7 bases of the junction unmatched. Germline CDR1 MNHNY, CDR2 SVGAGI (reference sequence). The CDR3 is 14 residues long. CDR3 protein: CASGRGDRNSPLHF. CDR3 DNA: TGTGCCAGCGGGCGGGGGGACAGGAATTCACCCCTCCACTTT.

V usage is TRBV29-1 and J usage is TRBJ2-1; D ambiguous. Germline V gives CDR1 SQVTM, CDR2 ANQGSEA. Trimming took off 4 bases at V and 6 bases at J, with 4 bases between the two ends. The CDR3 has 10 amino acids. CDR3 coding DNA: TGCAGCGTTGGGGCCAATGAGCAGTTCTTC. It translates to CSVGANEQFF.

The V and J genes are TRBV4-1 and TRBJ2-6, with D tentatively TRBD2 (5 bases). Germline CDR1 is MGHRA and CDR2 is YSYEKL. CDR3 length: 15 amino acids. Trimming shortened V by 1 base and J by 4 bases, and 8 bases separated the two germline ends. For the CDR3, the DNA is TGCGCCAGCAGCCAAGGTTTAGCGGGGGCCAACGTCCTGACTTTC. Amino acid sequence: CASSQGLAGANVLTF.

The CDR3 nucleotides read TGCGCCAGCGCCTACAGAGATGGCTACACCTTC. Its protein product is CASAYRDGYTF. The genes are TRBV5-1 and TRBJ1-2, with D hard to call. The V gene lost 7 bases and the J gene lost 6 bases, with 10 bases spanning the gap. This CDR3 spans 11 amino acids. Germline V gene data show CDR1 as SGHRS and CDR2 as YFSETQ.

The chain couples TRBV5-6 to TRBJ2-5; TRBD2 might be the D (7 bases). V dropped 0 bases and J dropped 5 bases, with 17 bases sitting between them. This CDR3 has 16 residues. Per germline, CDR1 SGHDT and CDR2 YYEEEE. This CDR3 reads CASSLVGGGAGETQYF. CDR3 sequence (DNA): TGTGCCAGCAGCTTGGTTGGTGGGGGGGCCGGGGAGACCCAGTACTTC.

The V call is TRBV7-9, the J call TRBJ2-5, with D hard to call. Germline values: CDR1 SEHNR, CDR2 FQNEAQ (reference sequence). V shed 4 bases and J shed 1 base, with 10 bases lying between them. The CDR3 consists of 14 residues. The CDR3 DNA reads TGTGCCAGCAGCTCCCCGTGGGGCCAAGAGACCCAGTACTTC. This sequence encodes CASSSPWGQETQYF.

The chain joins TRBV10-2 to TRBJ1-5; TRBD1 matches at 7 bases. The CDR3 has 13 amino acids. V was pared by 6 bases and J by 4 bases, with 3 bases of the junction left unmatched. Germline V gives CDR1 WSHSY, CDR2 SAAADI. The CDR3 sequence is CASREQGNQPQHF. DNA for the CDR3: TGCGCCAGCAGAGAACAGGGGAATCAGCCCCAGCATTTT.

This clonotype was seen ten or more times. The CDR3 DNA follows: TGCGCCAGCAGCTCGGACGGCGTCTATGGCTACACCTTC. Protein product: CASSSDGVYGYTF. This rearrangement joins TRBV5-1 to TRBJ1-2; no definite D call. The CDR3 consists of 13 residues. The V gene's germline CDR1 is SGHRS and CDR2 YFSETQ. The V end was cut by 3 bases, the J end by 4 bases, with 10 bases between.

This rearrangement joins TRBV4-2 to TRBJ2-2; D is undetermined. This CDR3 has 15 amino acids. Between the trimmed V and J ends, which lost 2 bases and 1 base, there was a span of 8 bases. The V gene's germline CDR1 is LGHNA and CDR2 YNFKEQ. CDR3 in amino acids: CASSQPTKNTGELFF. CDR3 nucleotide sequence: TGTGCCAGCAGCCAACCAACTAAGAACACCGGGGAGCTGTTTTTT.

This clonotype occurred once. A read error may produce the germline difference seen at one junction end. The genes are TRBV7-2 and TRBJ1-5; 7 bases fit TRBD1. This CDR3 has 16 amino acids. Germline values: CDR1 SGHTA, CDR2 FQGNSA. CDR3 sequence (DNA): TGCGCCAGCAGCCAAGATTGGGACACAGGGGATCAGCCCCAGCATTTT. Translating gives CASSQDWDTGDQPQHF.

This chain uses TRBV9 with TRBJ2-2; D is possibly TRBD2 (6 bases). V was pared by 6 bases and J by 1 base, with 10 bases between. The length of the CDR3 is 14 residues. CDR1 and CDR2 from the germline V gene are SGDLS and YYNGEE. The CDR3 region is CASNLALNTGELFF. The CDR3 region has the DNA TGTGCCAGCAATCTAGCGCTGAACACCGGGGAGCTGTTTTTT.

The chain joins TRBV7-8 to TRBJ1-4; TRBD1 is a possible D gene (5 bases). The CDR3 contains 15 residues. V lost 3 bases and J 6 bases, leaving 14 bases between the germline ends. CDR1 and CDR2 (germline): SGHVS, FQNEAQ. The CDR3 reads CASSLGVRWDEKLFF. The CDR3 region has the DNA TGTGCCAGCAGCTTGGGGGTGAGGTGGGATGAAAAACTGTTTTTT. The full variable domain, in which reference TRBV7-8 and TRBJ1-4 provide the parts outside the CDR3, is GAGVSQSPRYKVAKRGQDVALRCDPISGHVSLFWYQQALGQGPEFLTYFQNEAQLDKSGLPSDRFFAERPEGSVSTLKIQRTQQEDSAVYLCASSLGVRWDEKLFFGSGTQLSVL.

This chain uses TRBV5-1 with TRBJ2-7; D unclear. Per the germline V gene, CDR1 is SGHRS and CDR2 is YFSETQ. The V end was cut by 3 bases, the J end by 0 bases, with 16 bases between. This CDR3 region has 16 residues. CDR3 sequence (DNA): TGCGCCAGCAGCTACGATTTACGGAGAAGCTCCTACGAGCAGTACTTC. Translation: CASSYDLRRSSYEQYF.

This clonotype was seen more than once but under ten times. V gene TRBV12-3 or TRBV12-4 combines with J gene TRBJ1-6; D remains unclear. V dropped 4 bases and J dropped 9 bases, with 16 bases sitting between them. This CDR3 contains 15 residues. The CDR3 DNA sequence: TGTGCCAGCAGTTCAATGAGGCACGTAGGTTCACCCCTCCACTTT. This sequence encodes CASSSMRHVGSPLHF.

The count of this clonotype is one. The chain carries TRBV7-9 and TRBJ1-4; D might be TRBD1 (5 bases). V shed 1 base and J shed 11 bases, with 20 bases lying between them. CDR1 is SEHNR, CDR2 FQNEAQ, per germline (reference sequence). The CDR3 spans 16 residues. The CDR3 DNA is TGTGCCAGCAGCTTAGTTCCGGGGCAGGGAAGTCGGAAACTGTTTTTT. It yields the protein CASSLVPGQGSRKLFF. Drawing the rest from reference TRBV7-9 and TRBJ1-4, the complete variable domain is DTGVSQNPRHKITKRGQNVTFRCDPISEHNRLYWYRQTLGQGPEFLTYFQNEAQLEKSRLLSDRFSAERPKGSFSTLEIQRTEQGDSAMYLCASSLVPGQGSRKLFFGSGTQLSVL.

The chain uses TRBV5-1 and TRBJ2-2, with D unclear. This CDR3 has 14 amino acids. Between the trimmed V and J ends, which lost 3 bases and 7 bases, there was a span of 13 bases. Germline CDR1 SGHRS, CDR2 YFSETQ. CDR3 in DNA: TGCGCCAGCAGCTCGACCGGGCCGGGCGGGGAGCTGTTTTTT. Translating gives CASSSTGPGGELFF.

The chain couples TRBV7-9 to TRBJ1-4; TRBD1 aligns across 11 bases. The V segment lost 5 bases and the J segment 6 bases; nucleotides outside the gene matches: 8. Germline-derived CDR1 and CDR2 are SEHNR and FQNEAQ (reference sequence). The CDR3 has 16 residues. CDR3 sequence (DNA): TGTGCCAGCAGCCCGGACAGGGGGCTAACGGATGAAAAACTGTTTTTT. As protein: CASSPDRGLTDEKLFF.

This clonotype was seen more than once but under ten times. The chain couples TRBV9 to TRBJ1-5; D is unclear. The CDR3 consists of 14 residues. In germline, CDR1 is SGDLS, CDR2 YYNGEE. V was cut by 4 bases and J by 3 bases, with 11 bases left in between. CDR3 residues: CASSSDRYNQPQHF. DNA for the CDR3: TGTGCCAGCAGCTCCGACCGATACAATCAGCCCCAGCATTTT.

This clonotype was found many times. This rearrangement joins TRBV29-1 to TRBJ2-2; TRBD2 matches at 11 bases. The V gene end was trimmed by 6 bases and the J gene end by 5 bases; junction bases not matched to a gene: 5. The length of the CDR3 is 14 residues. Looked up from germline, CDR1 is SQVTM and CDR2 is ANQGSEA. The CDR3, as DNA: TGCAGCGTACGGAGGACTAGCGGGACCGGGGAGCTGTTTTTT. Its translation is CSVRRTSGTGELFF.